This record looks at one T cell receptor beta chain sequence and its context. V dropped 0 bases and J dropped 5 bases, with 19 bases sitting between them. Germline V gene sequence: CDR1 SGHTA, CDR2 FQGNSA. This CDR3 spans 17 amino acids. In terms of age and location, participants ranged from roughly 18 to 100 years and lived in under 30 US areas. Assignment of participants to cohorts was predicated upon participant-reported clinical history. The sample comes from a study of blood T cell repertoires in COVID-19. Across the study: Sites across the United States, Italy and Spain contributed samples from acute and convalescent COVID-19.

Authors' analysis steps: Estimation of nucleated cell counts relied on the amplification of reference gene primers. Profiling relied on immunoSEQ multiplex PCR, and the TCRdb table lists in-frame clones only, not all of them. For V, J and clone size, that table is used; D and trimming come from the DNA. The table has under 250,000 clones, about 80% seen once. This chain uses TRBV7-2 with TRBJ1-2; TRBD1 is a possible D gene (5 bases). The sample was PBMCs or T cells enriched from blood (not recorded which). This clonotype was sampled from a woman between 40 and 50 years old with acute COVID-19. The CDR3 DNA follows: TGTGCCAGCAGCTTAGCAGGAGTGCAGGGAAACCCTTATGGCTACACCTTC. Protein product: CASSLAGVQGNPYGYTF.